This T cell receptor beta chain is from a study of PD-1 blockade in classical Hodgkin lymphoma. General study findings and limits: At baseline, newly diagnosed patients reportedly showed less TCR diversity than healthy donors.

Trimming pared 3 bases from V and 7 bases from J, leaving 9 bases between. The CDR3 covers 12 residues. CDR1 is SGHTA and CDR2 is FQGTGA in the germline V gene. Clones were read by immunoSEQ multiplex PCR, and TCRdb kept only the in-frame ones, dropping some. The data contain approximately 35,000 clones, roughly 94% of them seen just once; the ten biggest clones take up about 2.5%. Regarding time point: newly diagnosed, previously untreated cHL patient sample. This clone was counted between two and nine times. Its antigen is not identified. The source material was peripheral blood mononuclear cells (PBMCs). This TCR was recovered from a human donor with classical Hodgkin lymphoma. The J gene is TRBJ1-1, the V gene TRBV7-3; D ambiguous. DNA of the CDR3: TGTGCCAGCAGCTTTATTTCTGGTGAAGCTTTCTTT. As protein: CASSFISGEAFF.